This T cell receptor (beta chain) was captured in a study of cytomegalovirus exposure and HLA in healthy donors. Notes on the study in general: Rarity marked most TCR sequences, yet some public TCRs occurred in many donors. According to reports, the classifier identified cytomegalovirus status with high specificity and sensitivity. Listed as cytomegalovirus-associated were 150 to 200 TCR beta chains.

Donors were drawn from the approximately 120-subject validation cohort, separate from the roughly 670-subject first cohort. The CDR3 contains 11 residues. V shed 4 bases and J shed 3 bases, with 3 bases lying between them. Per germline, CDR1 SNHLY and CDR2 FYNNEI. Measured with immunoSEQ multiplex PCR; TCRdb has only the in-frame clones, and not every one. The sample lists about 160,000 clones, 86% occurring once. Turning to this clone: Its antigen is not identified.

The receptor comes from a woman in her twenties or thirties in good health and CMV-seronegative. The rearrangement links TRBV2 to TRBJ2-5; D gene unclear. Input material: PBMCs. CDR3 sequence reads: CASSAEETQYF. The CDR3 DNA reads TGTGCCAGCAGTGCTGAAGAGACCCAGTACTTC.